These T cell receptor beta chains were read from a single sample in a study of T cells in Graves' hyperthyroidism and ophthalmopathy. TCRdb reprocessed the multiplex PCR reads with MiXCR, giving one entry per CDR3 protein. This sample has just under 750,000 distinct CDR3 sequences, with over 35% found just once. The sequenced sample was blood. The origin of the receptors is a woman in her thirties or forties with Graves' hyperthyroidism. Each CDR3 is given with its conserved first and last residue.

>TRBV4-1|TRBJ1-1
CASSRSGGDTEAFF
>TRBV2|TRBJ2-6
CASSELGTGANVLTF
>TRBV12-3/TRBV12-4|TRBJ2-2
CASNRQGTGELFF
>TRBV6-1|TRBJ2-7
CASGAYEQYF
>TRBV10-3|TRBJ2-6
CAISTGTEAF
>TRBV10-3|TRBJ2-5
CAISEKVDRDGEIGETQYF
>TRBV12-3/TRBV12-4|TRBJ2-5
CASSLASGGTETQYF
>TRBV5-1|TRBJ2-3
CASKPPTGTDTQYF
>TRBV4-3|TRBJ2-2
CASKQGTNTGELFF
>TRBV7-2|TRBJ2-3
CASRFGLAGGRTDTQYF